Listed here are 7 T cell receptor beta chains from one sample, sequenced in a study of cytomegalovirus exposure and HLA in healthy donors. The method was immunoSEQ multiplex PCR; TCRdb's version includes in-frame clones alone and lacks a portion of them. The sample shows tens of thousands of clones, about 95% of them seen only once. Sequencing was performed on PBMCs. These receptors were taken from a woman younger than 35 in good health and CMV-seronegative.

This clone appeared a single time. The gene calls are TRBV7-2 and TRBJ2-1, with a weak D call TRBD2 (7 bases). Germline lookup yields CDR1 SGHTA and CDR2 FQGNSA. V lost 1 base to trimming and J lost 9 bases, with 22 bases between them. This CDR3 contains 17 residues. CDR3 in DNA: TGTGCCAGCAGCTTAGATAGGGGCGTACGGGGGGCAGGTGAGCAGTTCTTC. Its protein is CASSLDRGVRGAGEQFF.

The rearrangement uses TRBV5-4 and TRBJ1-3; 7 positions agree with TRBD1. CDR1 SGHNT and CDR2 YYREEE come from the germline V gene (reference sequence). This CDR3 comprises 14 residues. After removal of 4 bases from V and 5 bases from J, the junction contained 6 bases not matched to a gene. The chain's CDR3 is CASSLGTARNTIYF. The CDR3 region has the DNA TGTGCCAGCAGCCTCGGGACAGCTAGAAACACCATATATTTT.

A note on this clone: A read error may account for a junction end that differs from germline. The rearrangement uses TRBV7-7 and TRBJ1-2, with D possibly being TRBD1 (6 bases). The CDR3 runs 12 residues. Germline values: CDR1 SSHAT, CDR2 FNYEAQ (reference sequence). The CDR3 region has the DNA TGTGCTAGCAGCTTAGCAGGGGATGGCTACACCTTC. This encodes CASSLAGDGYTF.

CDR3 region: CASKGLHGAEETQYF. The CDR3 coding sequence is TGTGCCAGTAAAGGGTTGCATGGGGCGGAGGAGACCCAGTACTTC. The chain has TRBV19 and TRBJ2-5; D possibly corresponds to TRBD1 (5 bases). Germline loops: CDR1 LNHDA, CDR2 SQIVND (reference sequence). Trimming left V 7 bases short and J 5 bases short, with 20 bases between. The CDR3 extends over 15 amino acids.

Only one count was recorded for this clone. CDR3 DNA sequence: TGTGCCAGCAGCTTAGAGGAGGGAAGAAGCAATCAGCCCCAGCATTTT. As protein: CASSLEEGRSNQPQHF. The rearrangement links TRBV7-2 to TRBJ1-5; D remains unclear. There are 16 residues in the CDR3. In germline, CDR1 is SGHTA, CDR2 FQGNSA. The V end was cut by 1 base, the J end by 1 base, with 11 bases between.

The V and J genes are TRBV30 and TRBJ1-1; D is possibly TRBD1 (5 bases). Trimming shortened V by 5 bases and J by 6 bases, and 10 bases separated the two germline ends. The CDR3 contains 11 residues. Germline CDR1 reads GTSNPN; CDR2 reads SVGIG (reference sequence). CDR3 loop: CAWSRVSEAFF. The CDR3 bases are TGTGCCTGGTCCAGGGTCTCTGAAGCTTTCTTT.

This chain uses TRBV11-3 with TRBJ2-1; the D is unclear. The CDR3 spans 16 residues. Germline values: CDR1 SGHNT, CDR2 YENEEA. Deletions cut 5 bases from V and 9 bases from J, with 23 bases between. The CDR3 protein is CASSVFPATYRSEQFF. The CDR3, as DNA: TGTGCCAGCAGCGTATTCCCCGCGACATATCGTAGTGAGCAGTTCTTC.